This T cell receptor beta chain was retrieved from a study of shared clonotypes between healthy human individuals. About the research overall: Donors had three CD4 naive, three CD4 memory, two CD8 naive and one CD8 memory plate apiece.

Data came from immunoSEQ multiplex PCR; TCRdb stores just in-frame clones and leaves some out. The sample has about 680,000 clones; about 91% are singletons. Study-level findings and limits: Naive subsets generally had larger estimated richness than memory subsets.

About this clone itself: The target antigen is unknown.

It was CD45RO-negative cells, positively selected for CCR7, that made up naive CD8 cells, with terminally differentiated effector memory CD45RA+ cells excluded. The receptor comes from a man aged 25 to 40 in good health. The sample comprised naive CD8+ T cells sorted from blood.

The CDR3 nucleotides are TGCGCCAGCAGCCTCGGGGGCCTGGGACGCAACGAGCAGTACTTC. Translated, it gives CASSLGGLGRNEQYF. The chain is built from TRBV4-1 and TRBJ2-7; perhaps D is TRBD1 or TRBD2 (6 bases each). CDR3 length equals 15 residues. Germline V CDR1 and CDR2: MGHRA, YSYEKL. V lost 4 bases and J 5 bases, leaving 18 bases between the germline ends.